This T cell receptor (beta chain) was sequenced during a study of blood T cells in healthy people across ages. The sample providers were healthy Caucasian people from Russia, aged about 6 to 95. Donors each provided about 10 milliliters of peripheral blood. Together with a sample-barcoded 5' primer, a J-beta primer mix was included in a second PCR lasting about 7 to 12 cycles. From the 5' RACE reads, TCRdb called clonotypes with MiXCR, one entry per CDR3 protein. The repertoire holds around 900,000 distinct CDR3 sequences, with just over 50% as singletons. Germline CDR1 and CDR2: SGHAT and FQNNGV. The CDR3 is 14 residues long. Losses at the gene ends were 3 bases for V and 8 bases for J; bases not matched to a gene: 3.

The clonotype comes from a woman aged 60-75 years in good health. The chain employs TRBV11-2 and TRBJ2-1, with 11 bases fitting TRBD2. The material sequenced was blood. This CDR3 reads CASSLLAGGHEQFF. Here the CDR3 DNA reads TGTGCCAGCAGCTTGCTAGCGGGAGGCCATGAGCAGTTCTTC.